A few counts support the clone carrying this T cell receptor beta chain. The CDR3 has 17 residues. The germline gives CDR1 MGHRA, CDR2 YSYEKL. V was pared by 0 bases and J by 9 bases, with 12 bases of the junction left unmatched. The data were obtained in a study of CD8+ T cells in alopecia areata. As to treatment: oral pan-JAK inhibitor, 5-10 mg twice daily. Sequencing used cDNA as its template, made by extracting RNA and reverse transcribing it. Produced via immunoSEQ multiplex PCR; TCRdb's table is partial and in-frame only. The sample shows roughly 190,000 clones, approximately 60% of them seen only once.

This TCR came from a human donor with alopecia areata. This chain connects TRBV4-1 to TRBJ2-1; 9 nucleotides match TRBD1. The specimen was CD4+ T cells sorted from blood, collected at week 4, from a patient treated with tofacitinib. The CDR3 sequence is CASSQDGTGTFWSEQFF. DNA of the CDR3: TGCGCCAGCAGCCAAGACGGGACAGGGACTTTTTGGAGTGAGCAGTTCTTC.